This T cell receptor (beta chain) was documented in a study of molecular identifiers for immune sequencing clone quantification. With 5 bases clipped from V and 0 bases from J, the junction kept 5 bases outside the gene matches. The CDR3 has 14 amino acids. Germline-derived CDR1 and CDR2 are GTSNPN and SVGIG (reference sequence). In TCRdb, the PCR reads were re-called with MiXCR into one record per CDR3 protein. The sample holds 300,000 to 400,000 distinct CDR3 sequences, about a fifth seen once. This clonotype was counted at least ten times. The sequence derives from a human donor in good health. Some libraries in this study had Jurkat cell RNA spiked in. The chain couples TRBV30 to TRBJ2-3, with 7 bases lining up with TRBD1. The material sequenced was naive CD8+ T cells from blood, with Jurkat cell RNA spiked in. As to subset: FACS-sorted CD8+CD4-CCR7+CD45RA+ naive T cells. CDR3 in DNA: TGTGCCTGGGGGGACAGCCTAAGCACAGATACGCAGTATTTT. This gives the protein CAWGDSLSTDTQYF.